Listed here are 27 T cell receptor beta chains from one sample, sequenced in a study of T cell responses to AZD1222 COVID-19 vaccine. Clones were sequenced by immunoSEQ multiplex PCR, and TCRdb holds only the in-frame ones, with some missing. The table lists about 130,000 clones, 90% of them singletons, with about 1.5% in the top ten. Sequenced material: peripheral blood, taken on day 0 of AZD1222 vaccination. These receptors were collected from an adult in good health.

The J gene is TRBJ2-1, the V gene TRBV5-4; D remains unclear. V was clipped by 2 bases and J by 5 bases, with 11 bases between them. This CDR3 has 14 residues. CDR1 and CDR2 (germline): SGHNT, YYREEE (reference sequence). The CDR3 reads CASSFRAQHNEQFF. The CDR3 coding sequence is TGTGCCAGCAGCTTCCGGGCCCAGCACAATGAGCAGTTCTTC.

The genes are TRBV11-3 and TRBJ2-7; D is perhaps TRBD2 (7 bases). V was cut by 1 base and J by 2 bases, with 12 bases left in between. The CDR3 is 15 amino acids. CDR1 and CDR2 (germline): SGHNT, YENEEA. The chain's CDR3 is CASSLGGGEAYEQYF. The CDR3 nucleotides read TGTGCCAGCAGCTTAGGAGGGGGGGAGGCCTACGAGCAGTACTTC.

The chain joins TRBV18 to TRBJ2-5, with D tentatively TRBD1 (5 bases). The germline gives CDR1 KGHSH, CDR2 LQKENI. This CDR3 has 13 amino acids. Trimming stripped 3 bases from V and 4 bases from J, with 9 bases between. The DNA of the CDR3 is TGTGCCAGCTCACCCGACAGCAGAGAGACCCAGTACTTC. Protein: CASSPDSRETQYF.

V and J are TRBV7-2 and TRBJ1-4; D is unresolved. The CDR3 is 15 residues long. Germline assignment: CDR1 SGHTA and CDR2 FQGNSA. Trimming stripped 5 bases from V and 7 bases from J, with 17 bases between. CDR3: CASSPDGHRLEKLFF. The CDR3 nucleotides read TGTGCCAGCAGCCCAGATGGCCACAGACTTGAAAAACTGTTTTTT.

The chain uses TRBV28 and TRBJ1-2; 7 nucleotides line up with TRBD1. The trim removed 5 bases at V and 6 bases at J, leaving 18 bases unmatched. The CDR3 totals 17 residues. Per the germline V gene, CDR1 is MDHEN and CDR2 is SYDVKM. The CDR3 sequence is CASSTLDRVRGDNGYTF. The CDR3 nucleotides read TGTGCCAGCAGTACCCTAGACAGGGTAAGGGGGGATAATGGCTACACCTTC.

This clone was seen just once. V is TRBV6-2 or TRBV6-3 and J is TRBJ2-7, with D possibly being TRBD2 (5 bases). The CDR3 is made up of 14 amino acids. Looked up from germline, CDR1 is MNHEY and CDR2 is SVGEGT. The germline V and J ends were trimmed by 0 bases and 0 bases, with 6 bases remaining between them. The CDR3: CASSYSRVSYEQYF. CDR3 DNA: TGTGCCAGCAGTTACTCGAGGGTCTCCTACGAGCAGTACTTC.

V gene TRBV30 combines with J gene TRBJ1-2, with D perhaps TRBD1 (6 bases). V was clipped by 5 bases and J by 4 bases, with 17 bases between them. The length of the CDR3 is 14 residues. From germline, CDR1 is GTSNPN and CDR2 SVGIG (reference sequence). The CDR3 DNA is TGTGCCTGGGCCCGGGACACCCGTCTCTATGGCTACACCTTC. Protein: CAWARDTRLYGYTF. Drawing the rest from reference TRBV30 and TRBJ1-2, the complete variable domain is SQTIHQWPATLVQPVGSPLSLECTVEGTSNPNLYWYRQAAGRGLQLLFYSVGIGQISSEVPQNLSASRPQDRQFILSSKKLLLSDSGFYLCAWARDTRLYGYTFGSGTRLTVV.

This clone was found a few times. The rearrangement links TRBV3-1 (or the pseudogene TRBV3-2) to TRBJ1-5; D is ambiguous. Germline loops: CDR1 LGHDT, CDR2 YNNKEL (reference sequence). V was clipped by 2 bases and J by 2 bases, with 13 bases between them. The CDR3 spans 16 residues. Written as DNA, the CDR3 is TGTGCCAGCAGCCAATCAGGAGGCGGTGGCAATCAGCCCCAGCATTTT. This translates into CASSQSGGGGNQPQHF.

The rearrangement links TRBV9 to TRBJ2-7; 7 positions match TRBD1. After removal of 4 bases from V and 5 bases from J, the junction contained 9 bases not matched to a gene. The CDR3 runs 14 residues. The germline CDR1 and CDR2 sequences are SGDLS and YYNGEE. CDR3 nucleotides: TGTGCCAGCAGCCCACTCGGAGACAGGGACGAGCAGTACTTC. Translation gives CASSPLGDRDEQYF.

The DNA for the CDR3 is TGTGCCAGCAGCGCTCTGACAGGGTATGGAGTTGAAAAACTGTTTTTT. Translated: CASSALTGYGVEKLFF. The rearrangement joins TRBV9 to TRBJ1-4; 7 bases align to TRBD1. Germline values: CDR1 SGDLS, CDR2 YYNGEE. The CDR3 loop spans 16 amino acids. Unmatched junction bases numbered 12, after V lost 3 bases and J lost 7 bases.

The V call is TRBV19, the J call TRBJ2-7; D not certain. The CDR3 is 15 residues long. The V end was cut by 2 bases, the J end by 5 bases, with 16 bases between. From germline, CDR1 is LNHDA and CDR2 SQIVND (reference sequence). CDR3 region: CASSISPLRTHEQYF. The CDR3, as DNA: TGTGCCAGTAGTATAAGTCCATTAAGAACCCACGAGCAGTACTTC.

This clone was picked up a small number of times. CDR3 coding DNA: TGTGCCAGCAGCGTTCGGGCGGGAACTTACAATGAGCAGTTCTTC. Its protein is CASSVRAGTYNEQFF. J is TRBJ2-1 and V is TRBV5-4, with TRBD2 as a possible D gene (6 bases). The V end lost 4 bases, the J end lost 4 bases, and 15 bases lay between the germline ends. The CDR3 has 15 residues. CDR1 and CDR2 (germline): SGHNT, YYREEE (reference sequence).

The gene calls are TRBV2 and TRBJ2-1; 7 nucleotides match TRBD2. This CDR3 region has 19 residues. Germline assignment: CDR1 SNHLY and CDR2 FYNNEI. V lost 2 bases to trimming and J lost 1 base; unmatched junction nucleotides: 14. The CDR3 loop is CASSERRSSGIGSYNEQFF. CDR3 in DNA: TGTGCCAGCAGTGAAAGACGGTCAAGCGGGATTGGTTCCTACAATGAGCAGTTCTTC. Combining the CDR3 with reference TRBV2 and TRBJ2-1 gives the whole variable domain EPEVTQTPSHQVTQMGQEVILRCVPISNHLYFYWYRQILGQKVEFLVSFYNNEISEKSEIFDDQFSVERPDGSNFTLKIRSTKLEDSAMYFCASSERRSSGIGSYNEQFFGPGTRLTVL.

The rearrangement uses TRBV30 and TRBJ1-5; D may be TRBD1 (5 bases). The V end lost 3 bases, the J end lost 2 bases, and 14 bases lay between the germline ends. The CDR3 has 15 amino acids. Germline V gives CDR1 GTSNPN, CDR2 SVGIG (reference sequence). CDR3 protein: CAWSLGRGGNQPQHF. Here the CDR3 DNA reads TGTGCCTGGAGCCTGGGGCGGGGGGGCAATCAGCCCCAGCATTTT. Full variable domain (rest looked up from reference TRBV30 and TRBJ1-5): SQTIHQWPATLVQPVGSPLSLECTVEGTSNPNLYWYRQAAGRGLQLLFYSVGIGQISSEVPQNLSASRPQDRQFILSSKKLLLSDSGFYLCAWSLGRGGNQPQHFGDGTRLSIL.

This chain uses TRBV4-1 with TRBJ2-1; no clear D gene. Trimming left V 1 base short and J 3 bases short, with 10 bases between. Germline V gives CDR1 MGHRA, CDR2 YSYEKL. The CDR3 totals 15 residues. DNA of the CDR3: TGCGCCAGCAGCCAAGTGGAGAGTTACTACAATGAGCAGTTCTTC. This translates into CASSQVESYYNEQFF.

This CDR3 reads CASSVGEAPGTGELFF. CDR3 DNA sequence: TGTGCCAGCAGCGTAGGCGAAGCGCCGGGCACCGGGGAGCTGTTTTTT. The gene calls are TRBV9 and TRBJ2-2; D gene ambiguous. This CDR3 contains 16 residues. V gave up 0 bases and J gave up 4 bases, with 13 bases separating them. CDR1 and CDR2 from the germline V gene are SGDLS and YYNGEE.

This clone was seen once. V usage is TRBV4-3 and J usage is TRBJ1-4; 12 bases match TRBD1. The CDR3 has 17 residues. V lost 3 bases and J lost 6; bases outside the gene matches: 8. CDR1 is LGHNA and CDR2 is YSLEER in the germline V gene. Here the CDR3 DNA reads TGCGCCAGCAGCCACGTCCCGGGACAGGGGGCATATGAAAAACTGTTTTTT. Its translation: CASSHVPGQGAYEKLFF.

The J gene is TRBJ2-5, the V gene TRBV12-3 or TRBV12-4; D may be TRBD1 (6 bases). V was trimmed by 0 bases and J by 5 bases, leaving 7 bases between them. This CDR3 has 13 amino acids. This CDR3 is CASSLAQGETQYF. DNA of the CDR3: TGTGCCAGCAGTTTAGCTCAGGGGGAGACCCAGTACTTC.

The chain uses TRBV18 and TRBJ1-3; D is perhaps TRBD1 (6 bases). Germline CDR1 reads KGHSH; CDR2 reads LQKENI. The CDR3 is made up of 15 amino acids. V was trimmed by 3 bases and J by 0 bases, leaving 9 bases between them. CDR3 sequence (DNA): TGTGCCAGCTCACCGACAGGCCTCTCTGGAAACACCATATATTTT. The encoded protein is CASSPTGLSGNTIYF.

This clone was observed a few times. The gene calls are TRBV5-6 and TRBJ1-1; D may be TRBD1 (6 bases). The CDR3 covers 14 residues. In germline, CDR1 is SGHDT, CDR2 YYEEEE. The germline V and J ends were trimmed by 4 bases and 1 base, with 11 bases remaining between them. The CDR3 loop reads CASSRSRGNTEAFF. The CDR3 DNA follows: TGTGCCAGCAGCAGAAGCAGGGGGAACACTGAAGCTTTCTTT.

This clone was seen a few times. The chain is built from TRBV6-1 and TRBJ1-2, with D unclear. Per germline, CDR1 MNHNS and CDR2 SASEGT. With 3 bases removed from V and 8 bases from J, the gap between germline ends came to 16 bases. The CDR3 runs to 14 residues. This CDR3 reads CASSDVGNQRGYTF. The CDR3, as DNA: TGTGCCAGCAGTGACGTGGGGAATCAGCGAGGCTACACCTTC.

This chain links TRBV11-2 with TRBJ1-2, with a tentative D call TRBD1 (5 bases). The germline V and J ends were trimmed by 5 bases and 7 bases, with 17 bases remaining between them. Germline V gives CDR1 SGHAT, CDR2 FQNNGV. This CDR3 region has 14 residues. This CDR3 is CASSPGGGIAGYTF. CDR3 DNA sequence: TGTGCCAGCAGCCCCGGGGGGGGGATAGCTGGCTACACCTTC.

The chain is built from TRBV9 and TRBJ2-2; D remains ambiguous. Germline lookup yields CDR1 SGDLS and CDR2 YYNGEE. The CDR3 is 14 amino acids. V was cut by 0 bases and J by 6 bases, with 9 bases left in between. The chain's CDR3 is CASSVEVAPGELFF. The CDR3 region has the DNA TGTGCCAGCAGCGTAGAGGTAGCTCCCGGGGAGCTGTTTTTT.

The genes are TRBV24-1 and TRBJ2-3, with 8 bases aligning to TRBD2. The V gene end was trimmed by 2 bases and the J gene end by 3 bases; junction bases not matched to a gene: 3. Looked up from germline, CDR1 is KGHDR and CDR2 is SFDVKD. CDR3 length: 15 amino acids. CDR3 amino acids: CATSDYGGDTDTQYF. CDR3 in DNA: TGTGCCACCAGTGATTACGGGGGGGATACAGATACGCAGTATTTT.

This chain uses TRBV6-2 or TRBV6-3 with TRBJ2-7; a weak D match, TRBD1 (5 bases). Trimming took off 6 bases at V and 3 bases at J, with 30 bases between the two ends. This CDR3 contains 19 residues. Germline V gene lookup returns CDR1 MNHEY and CDR2 SVGEGT. CDR3 nucleotide sequence: TGTGCCAGCAGCTTACAGGTCTTCCAGAGGTCCCCCACGAGCTACGAGCAGTACTTC. Its translation: CASSLQVFQRSPTSYEQYF.

The chain has TRBV14 and TRBJ1-2; D remains unclear. Trimming shortened V by 1 base and J by 4 bases, and 10 bases separated the two germline ends. The germline V gene has CDR1 SGHDN and CDR2 FVKESK. The length of the CDR3 is 14 residues. CDR3: CASSQGMEVYGYTF. The CDR3 DNA sequence: TGTGCCAGCAGCCAAGGGATGGAGGTCTATGGCTACACCTTC.

Written as DNA, the CDR3 is TGTGCCAGCAGCCAAGATGTAGGACTAGCGGGAGTCACCGGGGAGCTGTTTTTT. Its translation is CASSQDVGLAGVTGELFF. The chain carries TRBV3-1 (or the pseudogene TRBV3-2) and TRBJ2-2; 13 bases agree with TRBD2. Trimming removed 0 bases from V and 4 bases from J; junction bases left unmatched: 5. CDR3 length equals 18 residues. Germline V lookup: CDR1 LGHDT, CDR2 YNNKEL (reference sequence).